One sample yielded the 26 T cell receptor beta chains listed below, sequenced in a study of T cells in localized non-small cell lung cancer. TCRdb's copy holds only in-frame clones and misses some; the assay was immunoSEQ multiplex PCR. The data show 20,000 to 25,000 clones, 88% seen once. The sequenced sample was PBMCs, obtained before any cancer treatment. These receptors came from a man between 40 and 69 years old with stage II squamous cell lung carcinoma.

This chain's CDR3 is CASSIRLGGEKLFF. The CDR3 region has the DNA TGTGCCAGTAGTATTCGCCTGGGTGGGGAAAAACTGTTTTTT. The chain carries TRBV19 and TRBJ1-4; unclear D gene. V dropped 3 bases and J dropped 8 bases, with 13 bases sitting between them. Germline lookup yields CDR1 LNHDA and CDR2 SQIVND (reference sequence). This CDR3 is 14 amino acids long.

The V call is TRBV4-1, the J call TRBJ1-1; no firm D call. Germline CDR1 reads MGHRA; CDR2 reads YSYEKL. V was shortened by 1 base and J by 4 bases, with 19 bases between the two germline ends. This CDR3 contains 17 residues. CDR3 DNA: TGCGCCAGCAGCCAAGCAGCCCGGGTGAGGGATGGCACTGAAGCTTTCTTT. It codes for CASSQAARVRDGTEAFF.

The chain uses TRBV21-1 and TRBJ1-2; TRBD1, the D gene given by the table, was not confirmed from the DNA. TRBV21-1 is classified as a pseudogene. This CDR3 is 10 amino acids long. The CDR3 here is CRGPGYGYTF. The CDR3 region has the DNA TGTAGGGGTCCGGGCTATGGCTACACCTTC.

The V and J genes are TRBV4-3 and TRBJ2-3, with D maybe TRBD1 (6 bases). Germline V gives CDR1 LGHNA, CDR2 YSLEER. Trimming removed 0 bases from V and 3 bases from J, with 7 bases in between. The CDR3 sequence is 14 residues long. CDR3 coding DNA: TGCGCCAGCAGCCAAGACAGGGGAACAGATACGCAGTATTTT. Translated: CASSQDRGTDTQYF.

This rearrangement joins TRBV6-5 to TRBJ2-3, with D perhaps TRBD2 (6 bases). This CDR3 is 13 amino acids long. Germline V lookup: CDR1 MNHEY, CDR2 SVGAGI. With 6 bases removed from V and 5 bases from J, the gap between germline ends came to 12 bases. The CDR3 DNA reads as TGTGCCAGCAGCTCTCCCGGGGGAGATACGCAGTATTTT. Its translation is CASSSPGGDTQYF.

The genes are TRBV30 and TRBJ2-7, with a weak D call TRBD1 (5 bases). Germline V gene data show CDR1 as GTSNPN and CDR2 as SVGIG (reference sequence). V was cut by 6 bases and J by 0 bases, with 9 bases left in between. The CDR3 extends over 12 amino acids. CDR3 in DNA: TGTGCCTGCGGCGACAGCTCCTACGAGCAGTACTTC. Protein sequence: CACGDSSYEQYF.

CDR3 DNA: TGCGCCAGCAGCTTGACTGGGGCCGGTGGGGATCCACCCCTCCACTTT. Translated, it gives CASSLTGAGGDPPLHF. The V gene is TRBV5-1, the J gene TRBJ1-6, with a possible D match to TRBD1 (5 bases). Trimming left V 1 base short and J 11 bases short, with 19 bases between. This CDR3 comprises 16 residues. CDR1 is SGHRS and CDR2 is YFSETQ in the germline V gene.

V gene TRBV5-4 combines with J gene TRBJ2-1; TRBD2 matches at 7 bases. This CDR3 is 16 amino acids long. The ends lost 0 bases at V and 5 bases at J; junction bases unmatched: 8. Per germline, CDR1 SGHNT and CDR2 YYREEE (reference sequence). The CDR3 sequence: CASSLDAGVRDNEQFF. Written as DNA, the CDR3 is TGTGCCAGCAGCTTGGATGCGGGAGTACGAGACAATGAGCAGTTCTTC. The complete variable domain, with remaining parts taken from reference TRBV5-4 and TRBJ2-1, reads ETGVTQSPTHLIKTRGQQVTLRCSSQSGHNTVSWYQQALGQGPQFIFQYYREEENGRGNFPPRFSGLQFPNYSSELNVNALELDDSALYLCASSLDAGVRDNEQFFGPGTRLTVL.

The rearrangement joins TRBV5-1 to TRBJ2-3; 7 bases are a match to TRBD1. This CDR3 contains 14 residues. V lost 4 bases to trimming and J lost 2 bases; unmatched junction nucleotides: 4. CDR1 and CDR2 from the germline V gene are SGHRS and YFSETQ. CDR3 nucleotides: TGCGCCAGCAGCCAGGGACAGATCACAGATACGCAGTATTTT. Translation gives CASSQGQITDTQYF.

The chain uses TRBV7-9 and TRBJ2-7; D assignment may be TRBD1 or TRBD2 (7 bases each). Trimming stripped 11 bases from V and 1 base from J, with 15 bases between. CDR1 SEHNR and CDR2 FQNEAQ come from the germline V gene (reference sequence). This CDR3 spans 13 amino acids. CDR3 sequence (DNA): TGTGCCGGCGTCAGGGGGGGATCCTACGAGCAGTACTTC. It encodes CAGVRGGSYEQYF.

This clone occurred once. The V gene is TRBV6-5, the J gene TRBJ2-2; 10 bases line up with TRBD2. The germline V gene has CDR1 MNHEY and CDR2 SVGAGI. Trimming cost V 4 bases and J 6 bases; bases outside gene matches: 2. This CDR3 is built from 14 residues. The CDR3 protein is CASSFGLAAGELFF. For the CDR3, the DNA is TGTGCCAGCAGTTTTGGACTAGCGGCCGGGGAGCTGTTTTTT.

The V and J genes are TRBV11-2 and TRBJ2-1, with D possibly TRBD2 on 5 matching bases. This CDR3 spans 13 amino acids. Germline CDR1 SGHAT, CDR2 FQNNGV. Trimming removed 1 base from V and 6 bases from J, with 7 bases in between. CDR3 in DNA: TGTGCCAGCAGCTTAGTTGCGGGCAATGAGCAGTTCTTC. It codes for CASSLVAGNEQFF. Full variable domain (remainder filled in from reference TRBV11-2 and TRBJ2-1): EAGVAQSPRYKIIEKRQSVAFWCNPISGHATLYWYQQILGQGPKLLIQFQNNGVVDDSQLPKDRFSAERLKGVDSTLKIQPAKLEDSAVYLCASSLVAGNEQFFGPGTRLTVL.

The gene calls are TRBV6-1 and TRBJ2-3; tentative D call: TRBD2 (7 bases). Germline V gene lookup returns CDR1 MNHNS and CDR2 SASEGT. V lost 6 bases and J 2 bases, leaving 15 bases between the germline ends. The CDR3 is 15 residues long. CDR3 DNA sequence: TGTGCCAGCAGGGGACTAACAGGGAACACAGATACGCAGTATTTT. Protein sequence: CASRGLTGNTDTQYF.

V gene TRBV12-5 combines with J gene TRBJ1-5, with D uncertain. The CDR3 sequence is 22 residues long. V lost 0 bases to trimming and J lost 5 bases, with 32 bases between them. CDR1 LGHNT and CDR2 FRNRAP come from the germline V gene. In nucleotides, the CDR3 is TGTGCTAGTGGTTTGGTAAGGGCCAACCTTTTGAAAGGGCTAACATCGGATCAGCCCCAGCATTTT. Its translation: CASGLVRANLLKGLTSDQPQHF.

The chain employs TRBV7-2 and TRBJ2-2, with D perhaps being TRBD1 or TRBD2 (5 bases each). The V end was cut by 0 bases, the J end by 11 bases, with 7 bases between. The germline CDR1 and CDR2 sequences are SGHTA and FQGNSA. The CDR3 contains 12 residues. In DNA form, the CDR3 reads TGTGCCAGCAGCTTAGCGGGGACCGAGCTGTTTTTT. Protein product: CASSLAGTELFF.

The V and J genes are TRBV5-4 and TRBJ1-2, with TRBD1 as a possible D gene (6 bases). Trimming removed 2 bases from V and 5 bases from J, with 13 bases in between. Germline loops: CDR1 SGHNT, CDR2 YYREEE (reference sequence). There are 14 residues in the CDR3. The CDR3 DNA follows: TGTGCCAGCAGCTTCGGGACAACCGAGTATGGCTACACCTTC. It specifies CASSFGTTEYGYTF.

This chain connects TRBV7-6 to TRBJ2-5; TRBD1 agrees at 7 bases. Germline CDR1 and CDR2: SGHVS and FNYEAQ. CDR3 length: 13 amino acids. The V segment lost 5 bases and the J segment 3 bases; nucleotides outside the gene matches: 3. The CDR3 here is CASSIGTEETQYF. The CDR3 DNA is TGTGCCAGCAGCATCGGGACAGAAGAGACCCAGTACTTC.

The chain joins TRBV28 to TRBJ1-3; possibly TRBD1 for D (6 bases). The CDR3 length is 16 residues. CDR1 and CDR2 (germline): MDHEN, SYDVKM. V was trimmed by 4 bases and J by 4 bases, leaving 17 bases between them. CDR3 sequence (DNA): TGTGCCAGCAGTTCCACTCACAGGGCGAGGGGAAACACCATATATTTT. This codes for CASSSTHRARGNTIYF.

This clone is labeled large. The rearrangement links TRBV6-5 to TRBJ2-3; possibly TRBD2 for D (6 bases). Per germline, CDR1 MNHEY and CDR2 SVGAGI. Trimming took 7 bases from V and 6 from J, leaving 14 bases between them. The length of the CDR3 is 13 residues. CDR3 sequence reads: CASTHSGGDTQYF. In DNA, the CDR3 is TGTGCCAGCACTCACTCCGGGGGTGATACGCAGTATTTT.

The chain uses TRBV7-9 and TRBJ2-5; D remains unclear. The CDR3 runs to 13 residues. The ends were cut back, 5 bases at V and 5 bases at J, with 12 bases in the middle. The germline V gene encodes CDR1 SEHNR and CDR2 FQNEAQ (reference sequence). CDR3 sequence reads: CASSPPVQETQYF. CDR3 coding DNA: TGTGCCAGCAGCCCACCCGTCCAGGAGACCCAGTACTTC.

This chain connects TRBV9 to TRBJ2-1, with 8 bases that match TRBD2. The CDR3 consists of 15 residues. V lost 0 bases and J lost 2; bases outside the gene matches: 1. Germline lookup yields CDR1 SGDLS and CDR2 YYNGEE. The CDR3 here is CASSVGAGAYNEQFF. CDR3 DNA sequence: TGTGCCAGCAGCGTAGGAGCGGGGGCCTACAATGAGCAGTTCTTC.

The J gene is TRBJ2-7, the V gene TRBV4-3; perhaps TRBD2 as D (5 bases). This CDR3 has 14 residues. Germline assignment: CDR1 LGHNA and CDR2 YSLEER. V gave up 1 base and J gave up 1 base, with 8 bases separating them. The DNA for the CDR3 is TGCGCCAGCAGCCAAGTCAGAGGGTCCTACGAGCAGTACTTC. It specifies CASSQVRGSYEQYF.

This chain connects TRBV5-1 to TRBJ1-1; 9 bases match TRBD1. The CDR3 has 17 residues. CDR1 SGHRS and CDR2 YFSETQ come from the germline V gene. Unmatched junction bases numbered 9, after V lost 0 bases and J lost 3 bases. This CDR3 is CASSLDGTGNAHTEAFF. CDR3 DNA: TGCGCCAGCAGCTTGGACGGGACAGGGAATGCGCACACTGAAGCTTTCTTT. The variable domain in full, completed from reference TRBV5-1 and TRBJ1-1, reads KAGVTQTPRYLIKTRGQQVTLSCSPISGHRSVSWYQQTPGQGLQFLFEYFSETQRNKGNFPGRFSGRQFSNSRSEMNVSTLELGDSALYLCASSLDGTGNAHTEAFFGQGTRLTVV.

The chain has TRBV14 and TRBJ2-7; either TRBD1 or TRBD2 may fit D (5 bases each). Trimming took 4 bases from V and 3 from J, leaving 16 bases between them. This CDR3 has 15 residues. Germline V CDR1 and CDR2: SGHDN, FVKESK. CDR3 protein: CASSPGPKVVYEQYF. The DNA of the CDR3 is TGTGCCAGCAGCCCGGGACCCAAGGTCGTCTACGAGCAGTACTTC.

This clone showed up just once. The chain combines TRBV10-3 with TRBJ1-6; a possible D gene is TRBD1 (6 bases). Trimming left V 10 bases short and J 10 bases short, with 17 bases between. This CDR3 is built from 13 residues. The V gene's germline CDR1 is ENHRY and CDR2 SYGVKD. The CDR3, as DNA: TGTGCCAACCAGGGGACCGAAGGATCACCCCTCCACTTT. The encoded protein is CANQGTEGSPLHF.

The rearrangement links TRBV6-1 to TRBJ1-5; D gene ambiguous. This CDR3 region has 17 residues. Germline assignment: CDR1 MNHNS and CDR2 SASEGT. Trimming stripped 0 bases from V and 4 bases from J, with 16 bases between. The CDR3 nucleotides are TGTGCCAGCAGTGAAGCGCTTCTGGCTCTTCGGAATCAGCCCCAGCATTTT. This translates into CASSEALLALRNQPQHF.